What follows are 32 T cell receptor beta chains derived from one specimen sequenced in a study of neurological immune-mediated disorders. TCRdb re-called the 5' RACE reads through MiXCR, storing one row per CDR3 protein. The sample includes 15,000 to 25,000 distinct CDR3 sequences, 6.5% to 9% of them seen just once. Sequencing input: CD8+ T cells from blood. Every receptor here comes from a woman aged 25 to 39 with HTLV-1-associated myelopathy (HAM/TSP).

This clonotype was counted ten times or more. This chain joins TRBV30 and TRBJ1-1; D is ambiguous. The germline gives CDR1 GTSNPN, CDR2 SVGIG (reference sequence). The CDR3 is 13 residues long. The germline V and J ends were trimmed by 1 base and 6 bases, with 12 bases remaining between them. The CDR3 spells CAWSEVLGAEAFF. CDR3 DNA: TGTGCCTGGAGTGAGGTTCTTGGTGCTGAAGCTTTCTTT.

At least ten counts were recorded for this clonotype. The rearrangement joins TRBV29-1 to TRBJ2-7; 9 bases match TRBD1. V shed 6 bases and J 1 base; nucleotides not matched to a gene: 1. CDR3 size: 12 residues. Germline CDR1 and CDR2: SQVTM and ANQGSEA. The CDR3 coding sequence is TGCAGCGTGGGGACAGGGTCCTACGAGCAGTACTTC. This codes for CSVGTGSYEQYF.

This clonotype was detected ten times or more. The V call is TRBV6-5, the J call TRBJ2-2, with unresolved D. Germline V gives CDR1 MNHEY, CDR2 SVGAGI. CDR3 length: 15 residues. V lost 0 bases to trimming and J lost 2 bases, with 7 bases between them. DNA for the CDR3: TGTGCCAGCAGTTACTCGTACGGAAACACCGGGGAGCTGTTTTTT. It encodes CASSYSYGNTGELFF.

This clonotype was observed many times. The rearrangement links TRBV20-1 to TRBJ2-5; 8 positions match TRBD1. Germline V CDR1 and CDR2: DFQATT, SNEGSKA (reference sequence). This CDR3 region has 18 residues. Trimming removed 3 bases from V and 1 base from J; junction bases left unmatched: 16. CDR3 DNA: TGCAGTGCTAGCGGCGCAGGGGGCCTGGATAGTCTCCAAGAGACCCAGTACTTC. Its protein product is CSASGAGGLDSLQETQYF.

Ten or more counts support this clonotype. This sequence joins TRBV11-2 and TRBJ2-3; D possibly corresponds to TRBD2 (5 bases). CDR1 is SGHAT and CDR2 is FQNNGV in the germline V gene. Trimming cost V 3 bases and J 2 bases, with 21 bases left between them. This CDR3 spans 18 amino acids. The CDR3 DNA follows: TGTGCCAGCAGCTTCCCCTACCAACCCGGGGAAGACACAGATACGCAGTATTTT. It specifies CASSFPYQPGEDTDTQYF. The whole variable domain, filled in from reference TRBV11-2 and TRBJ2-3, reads EAGVAQSPRYKIIEKRQSVAFWCNPISGHATLYWYQQILGQGPKLLIQFQNNGVVDDSQLPKDRFSAERLKGVDSTLKIQPAKLEDSAVYLCASSFPYQPGEDTDTQYFGPGTRLTVL.

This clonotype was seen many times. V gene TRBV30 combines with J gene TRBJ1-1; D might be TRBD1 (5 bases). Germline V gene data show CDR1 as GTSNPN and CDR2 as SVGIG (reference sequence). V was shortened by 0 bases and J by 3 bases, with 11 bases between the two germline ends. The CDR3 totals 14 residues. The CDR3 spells CAWSVGLWDTEAFF. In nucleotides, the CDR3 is TGTGCCTGGAGTGTGGGACTGTGGGACACTGAAGCTTTCTTT.

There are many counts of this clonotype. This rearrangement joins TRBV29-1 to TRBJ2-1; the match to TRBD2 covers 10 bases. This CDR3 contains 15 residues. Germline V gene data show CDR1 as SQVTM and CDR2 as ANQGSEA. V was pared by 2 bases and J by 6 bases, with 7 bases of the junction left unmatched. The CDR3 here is CSVETGTSAVNEQFF. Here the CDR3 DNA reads TGCAGCGTTGAAACCGGGACTAGCGCAGTCAATGAGCAGTTCTTC.

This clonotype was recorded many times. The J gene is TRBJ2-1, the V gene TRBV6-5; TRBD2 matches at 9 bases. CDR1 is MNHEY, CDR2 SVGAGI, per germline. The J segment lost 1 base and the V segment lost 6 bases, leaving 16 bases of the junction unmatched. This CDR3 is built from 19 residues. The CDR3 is CASSYAGAGGLASYNEQFF. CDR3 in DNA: TGTGCCAGCAGCTACGCAGGGGCGGGGGGGCTGGCTTCCTACAATGAGCAGTTCTTC.

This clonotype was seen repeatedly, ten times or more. The CDR3 loop reads CASSRGVGTEAFF. The CDR3, as DNA: TGTGCCAGCAGTAGGGGGGTGGGCACTGAAGCTTTCTTT. The chain couples TRBV2 to TRBJ1-1; weak D call: TRBD1 (6 bases). The CDR3 consists of 13 residues. The V gene's germline CDR1 is SNHLY and CDR2 FYNNEI. V was shortened by 5 bases and J by 4 bases, with 11 bases between the two germline ends.

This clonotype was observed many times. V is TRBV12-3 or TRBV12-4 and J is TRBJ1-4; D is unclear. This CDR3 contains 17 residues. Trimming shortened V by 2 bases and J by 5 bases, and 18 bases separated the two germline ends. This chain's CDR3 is CASSLSYSGIENEKLFF. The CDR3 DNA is TGTGCCAGCAGTTTATCCTATTCGGGGATCGAGAATGAAAAACTGTTTTTT.

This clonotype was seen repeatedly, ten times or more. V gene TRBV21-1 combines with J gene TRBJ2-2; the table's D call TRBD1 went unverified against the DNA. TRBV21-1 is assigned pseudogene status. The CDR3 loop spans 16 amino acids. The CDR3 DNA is TGTGCCAGCCGAAGGGGGGACAGGGAAATCACCGGGGAGCTGTTTTTT. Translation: CASRRGDREITGELFF.

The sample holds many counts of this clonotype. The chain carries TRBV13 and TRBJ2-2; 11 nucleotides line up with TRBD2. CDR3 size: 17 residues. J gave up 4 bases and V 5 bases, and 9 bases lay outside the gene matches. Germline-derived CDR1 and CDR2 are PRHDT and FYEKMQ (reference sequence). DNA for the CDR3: TGTGCCAGCAGCCCCCACGGGACTAGCGGTTTCACCGGGGAGCTGTTTTTT. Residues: CASSPHGTSGFTGELFF. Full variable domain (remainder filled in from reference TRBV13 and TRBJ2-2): AAGVIQSPRHLIKEKRETATLKCYPIPRHDTVYWYQQGPGQDPQFLISFYEKMQSDKGSIPDRFSAQQFSDYHSELNMSSLELGDSALYFCASSPHGTSGFTGELFFGEGSRLTVL.

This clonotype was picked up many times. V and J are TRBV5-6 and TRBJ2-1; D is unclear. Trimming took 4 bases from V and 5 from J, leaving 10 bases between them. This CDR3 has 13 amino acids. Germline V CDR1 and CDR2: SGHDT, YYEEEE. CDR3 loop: CASSLWNDNEQFF. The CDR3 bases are TGTGCCAGCAGCCTCTGGAACGACAATGAGCAGTTCTTC.

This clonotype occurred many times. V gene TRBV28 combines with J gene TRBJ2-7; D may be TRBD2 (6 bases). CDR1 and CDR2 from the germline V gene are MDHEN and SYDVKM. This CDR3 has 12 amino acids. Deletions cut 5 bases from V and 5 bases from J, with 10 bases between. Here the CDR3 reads CASSLGGNEQYF. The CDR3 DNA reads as TGTGCCAGCAGTCTCGGGGGAAACGAGCAGTACTTC. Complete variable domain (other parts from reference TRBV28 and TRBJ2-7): DVKVTQSSRYLVKRTGEKVFLECVQDMDHENMFWYRQDPGLGLRLIYFSYDVKMKEKGDIPEGYSVSREKKERFSLILESASTNQTSMYLCASSLGGNEQYFGPGTRLTVT.

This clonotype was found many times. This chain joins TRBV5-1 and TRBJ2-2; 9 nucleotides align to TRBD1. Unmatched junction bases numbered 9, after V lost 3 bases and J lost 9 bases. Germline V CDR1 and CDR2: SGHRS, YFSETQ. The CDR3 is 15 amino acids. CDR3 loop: CASSSGQGGVRELFF. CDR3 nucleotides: TGCGCCAGCAGCTCGGGACAGGGAGGCGTTCGGGAGCTGTTTTTT. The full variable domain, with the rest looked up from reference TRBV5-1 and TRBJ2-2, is KAGVTQTPRYLIKTRGQQVTLSCSPISGHRSVSWYQQTPGQGLQFLFEYFSETQRNKGNFPGRFSGRQFSNSRSEMNVSTLELGDSALYLCASSSGQGGVRELFFGEGSRLTVL.

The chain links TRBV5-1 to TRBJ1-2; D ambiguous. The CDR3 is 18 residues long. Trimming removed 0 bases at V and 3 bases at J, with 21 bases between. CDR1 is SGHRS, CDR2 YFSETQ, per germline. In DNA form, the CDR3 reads TGCGCCAGCAGCTTGGAAGGTTTTATGAGACGAAAGGACTATGGCTACACCTTC. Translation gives CASSLEGFMRRKDYGYTF.

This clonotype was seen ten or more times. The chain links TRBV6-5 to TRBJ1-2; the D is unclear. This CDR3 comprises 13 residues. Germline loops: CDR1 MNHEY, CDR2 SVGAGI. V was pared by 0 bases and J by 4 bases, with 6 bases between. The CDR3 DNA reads TGTGCCAGCAGTTACTCAAGAATCTATGGCTACACCTTC. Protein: CASSYSRIYGYTF.

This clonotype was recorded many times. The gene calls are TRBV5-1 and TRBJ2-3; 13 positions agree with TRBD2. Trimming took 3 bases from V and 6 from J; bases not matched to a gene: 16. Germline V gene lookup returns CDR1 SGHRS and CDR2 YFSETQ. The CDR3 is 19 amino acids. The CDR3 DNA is TGCGCCAGCAGCTCCAGGACTAGCGGGGGCCTACGACCGCCTGATACGCAGTATTTT. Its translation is CASSSRTSGGLRPPDTQYF.

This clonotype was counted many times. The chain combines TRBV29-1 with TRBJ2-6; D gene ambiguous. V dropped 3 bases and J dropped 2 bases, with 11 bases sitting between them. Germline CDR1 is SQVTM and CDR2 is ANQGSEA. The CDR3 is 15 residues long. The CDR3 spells CSVDLTDTGANVLTF. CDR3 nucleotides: TGCAGCGTTGACCTAACAGATACTGGGGCCAACGTCCTGACTTTC.

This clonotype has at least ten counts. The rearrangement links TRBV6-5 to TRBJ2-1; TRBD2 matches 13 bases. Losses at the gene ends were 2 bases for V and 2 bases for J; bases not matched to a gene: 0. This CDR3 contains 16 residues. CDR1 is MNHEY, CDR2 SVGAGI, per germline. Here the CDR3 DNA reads TGTGCCAGCAGTTACGGGACTAGCGGGGCCTACAATGAGCAGTTCTTC. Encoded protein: CASSYGTSGAYNEQFF.

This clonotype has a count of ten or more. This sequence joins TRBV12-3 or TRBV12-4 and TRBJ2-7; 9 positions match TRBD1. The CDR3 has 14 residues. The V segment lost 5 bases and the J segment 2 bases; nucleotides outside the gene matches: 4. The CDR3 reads CASSRTGVAYEQYF. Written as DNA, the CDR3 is TGTGCCAGCAGTCGGACAGGGGTGGCCTACGAGCAGTACTTC.

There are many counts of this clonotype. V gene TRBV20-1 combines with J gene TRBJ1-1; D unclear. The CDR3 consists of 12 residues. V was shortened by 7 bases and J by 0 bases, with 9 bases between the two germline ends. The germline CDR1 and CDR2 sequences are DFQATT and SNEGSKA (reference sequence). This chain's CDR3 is CSVKRMNTEAFF. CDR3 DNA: TGCAGTGTAAAACGGATGAACACTGAAGCTTTCTTT.

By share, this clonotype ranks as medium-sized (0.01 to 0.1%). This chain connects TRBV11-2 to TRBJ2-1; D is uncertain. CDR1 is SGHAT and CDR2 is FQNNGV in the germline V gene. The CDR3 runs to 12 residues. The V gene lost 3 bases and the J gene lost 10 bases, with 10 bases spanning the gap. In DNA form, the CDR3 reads TGTGCCAGCAGCTTCATTCAGCCAGAGCAGTTCTTC. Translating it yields CASSFIQPEQFF.

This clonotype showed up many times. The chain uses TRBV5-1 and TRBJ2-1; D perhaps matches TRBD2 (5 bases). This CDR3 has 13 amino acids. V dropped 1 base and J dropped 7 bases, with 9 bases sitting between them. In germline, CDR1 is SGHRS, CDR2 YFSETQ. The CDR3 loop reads CASSLTERNEQFF. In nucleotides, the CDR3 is TGCGCCAGCAGCTTGACGGAGCGGAATGAGCAGTTCTTC.

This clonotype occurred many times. DNA of the CDR3: TGTGCCAGCAGCGCATCCGGGACAACTGGAAACACCATATATTTT. Amino acid sequence: CASSASGTTGNTIYF. This chain joins TRBV7-9 and TRBJ1-3, with a weak D call TRBD1 (6 bases). V lost 5 bases to trimming and J lost 2 bases, with 13 bases between them. The germline gives CDR1 SEHNR, CDR2 FQNEAQ (reference sequence). The CDR3 contains 15 residues.

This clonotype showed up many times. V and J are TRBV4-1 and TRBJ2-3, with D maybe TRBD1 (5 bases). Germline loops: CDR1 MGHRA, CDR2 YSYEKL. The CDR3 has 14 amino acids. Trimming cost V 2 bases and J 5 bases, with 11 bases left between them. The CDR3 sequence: CASSQTGLEDTQYF. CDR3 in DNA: TGCGCCAGCAGCCAAACAGGCCTAGAAGATACGCAGTATTTT.

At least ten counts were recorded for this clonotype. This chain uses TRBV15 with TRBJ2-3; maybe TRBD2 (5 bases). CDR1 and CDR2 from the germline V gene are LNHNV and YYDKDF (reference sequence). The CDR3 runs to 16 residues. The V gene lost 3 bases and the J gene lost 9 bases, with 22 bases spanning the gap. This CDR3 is CATSRHPDLTRGTQYF. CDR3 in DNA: TGTGCCACCAGCAGGCACCCGGACCTTACCCGGGGAACGCAGTATTTT. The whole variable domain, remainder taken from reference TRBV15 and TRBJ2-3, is DAMVIQNPRYQVTQFGKPVTLSCSQTLNHNVMYWYQQKSSQAPKLLFHYYDKDFNNEADTPDNFQSRRPNTSFCFLDIRSPGLGDTAMYLCATSRHPDLTRGTQYFGPGTRLTVL.

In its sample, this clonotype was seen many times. This chain's CDR3 is CSARPGLQSSTEAFF. DNA for the CDR3: TGCAGTGCTAGACCGGGCCTCCAGTCGTCCACTGAAGCTTTCTTT. The V gene is TRBV20-1, the J gene TRBJ1-1; D is unresolved. Germline V lookup: CDR1 DFQATT, CDR2 SNEGSKA (reference sequence). The length of the CDR3 is 15 residues. Trimming left V 2 bases short and J 4 bases short, with 17 bases between.

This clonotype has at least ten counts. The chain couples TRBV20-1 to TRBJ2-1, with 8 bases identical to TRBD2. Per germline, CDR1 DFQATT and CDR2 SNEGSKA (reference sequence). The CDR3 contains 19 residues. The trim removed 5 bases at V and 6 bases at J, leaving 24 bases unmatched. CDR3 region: CSAPYPGGTRGGLGNEQFF. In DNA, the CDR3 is TGCAGTGCTCCCTATCCCGGTGGGACTAGAGGGGGTCTGGGCAATGAGCAGTTCTTC.

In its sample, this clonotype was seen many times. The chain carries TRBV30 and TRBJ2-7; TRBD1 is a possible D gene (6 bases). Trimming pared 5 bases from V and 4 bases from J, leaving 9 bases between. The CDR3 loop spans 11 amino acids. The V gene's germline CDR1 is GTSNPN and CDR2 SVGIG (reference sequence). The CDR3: CAWGDTYEQYF. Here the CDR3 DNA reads TGTGCCTGGGGGGACACATACGAGCAGTACTTC.

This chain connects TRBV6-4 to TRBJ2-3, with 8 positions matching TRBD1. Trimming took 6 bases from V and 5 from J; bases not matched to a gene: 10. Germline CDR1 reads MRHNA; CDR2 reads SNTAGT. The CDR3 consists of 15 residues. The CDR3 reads CASSKAGGEGDTQYF. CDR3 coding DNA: TGTGCCAGCAGCAAGGCAGGGGGCGAGGGAGATACGCAGTATTTT.

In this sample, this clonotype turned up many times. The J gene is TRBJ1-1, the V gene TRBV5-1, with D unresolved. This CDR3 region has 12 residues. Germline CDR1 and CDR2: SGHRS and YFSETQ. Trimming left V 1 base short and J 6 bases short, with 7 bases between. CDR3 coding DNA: TGCGCCAGCAGCTTGTCGGGGTCTGAAGCTTTCTTT. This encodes CASSLSGSEAFF. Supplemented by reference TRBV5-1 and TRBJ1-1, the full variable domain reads KAGVTQTPRYLIKTRGQQVTLSCSPISGHRSVSWYQQTPGQGLQFLFEYFSETQRNKGNFPGRFSGRQFSNSRSEMNVSTLELGDSALYLCASSLSGSEAFFGQGTRLTVV.